The rows below give T cell receptor beta chains drawn from one sample of a study of blood T cell repertoires in COVID-19. The repertoire was sequenced with immunoSEQ multiplex PCR; TCRdb's copy has only in-frame clones and lacks some. The sample has around 62,000 clones; under 95% are singletons. The sequencing sample was made of peripheral blood. Receptors originate from a man aged 70 or older with active COVID-19. Each CDR3 is given with its conserved first and last residue. The order of the fields is D gene, V gene, clone size, J gene, CDR3 DNA, CDR3 protein. D genes are given only for firm matches. A row's size may be missing; if present it is once, few, many or a size class.

D: TRBD1
V: TRBV14
size: -
J: TRBJ1-2
DNA: TGTGCCAGCAGCCACCTCCCCGGACAGGAGAACTATGGCTACACCTTC
CDR3: CASSHLPGQENYGYTF

D: TRBD1
V: TRBV5-1
size: -
J: TRBJ1-1
DNA: TGCGCCAGCAGCTTGGTAACAGGGGCTTCCTCCTTTGAAGCTTTCTTT
CDR3: CASSLVTGASSFEAFF

D: TRBD2
V: TRBV9
size: -
J: TRBJ2-2
DNA: TGTGCCAGCAGCGTAGATGGGGGGGATGCTTTGGGCACCGGGGAGCTGTTTTTT
CDR3: CASSVDGGDALGTGELFF

D: TRBD2
V: TRBV2
size: -
J: TRBJ2-5
DNA: TGTGCCAGCAGTCTCCTCCGTAGCGGGGGTAAAGAGACCCAGTACTTC
CDR3: CASSLLRSGGKETQYF

D: -
V: TRBV5-6
size: -
J: TRBJ1-2
DNA: TGTGCCAGCAGCTTGGAGGACATCGGCTATGGCTACACCTTC
CDR3: CASSLEDIGYGYTF

D: -
V: TRBV10-3
size: -
J: TRBJ1-5
DNA: TGTGCCATCAGTGAAGGGGACAATCAGCCCCAGCATTTT
CDR3: CAISEGDNQPQHF

D: TRBD1
V: TRBV6-4
size: -
J: TRBJ1-6
DNA: TGTGCCAGCAGTCGAGGGGGCAATTCACCCCTCCACTTT
CDR3: CASSRGGNSPLHF

D: TRBD1
V: TRBV19
size: -
J: TRBJ1-6
DNA: TGTGCCAGTACTGTTGGACAGGGAAGATCACCCCTCCACTTT
CDR3: CASTVGQGRSPLHF

D: TRBD1
V: TRBV5-6
size: -
J: TRBJ2-7
DNA: TGTGCCAGCAGCCGAGGACAGGGGGACGAGCAGTACTTC
CDR3: CASSRGQGDEQYF

D: -
V: TRBV6-1
size: -
J: TRBJ1-2
DNA: TGTGCCAGCAGTGAAAACCTCAGGGGAGCTAACTATGGCTACACCTTC
CDR3: CASSENLRGANYGYTF

D: TRBD2
V: TRBV9
size: -
J: TRBJ2-3
DNA: TGTGCCAGCAGCCGCGGGGGGTGGACAGATACGCAGTATTTT
CDR3: CASSRGGWTDTQYF

D: -
V: TRBV4-1
size: -
J: TRBJ1-5
DNA: TGCGCCAGCAGCCCCCGGGGGGTTCTCAATCAGCCCCAGCATTTT
CDR3: CASSPRGVLNQPQHF

D: TRBD1
V: TRBV12-3/TRBV12-4
size: once
J: TRBJ2-1
DNA: TGTGCCAGCAAGGACAGGACCTACAATGAGCAGTTCTTC
CDR3: CASKDRTYNEQFF

D: TRBD2
V: TRBV4-1
size: once
J: TRBJ2-3
DNA: TGCGCCAGCAGTGACCTAGCGGGGTTGGATACGCAGTATTTT
CDR3: CASSDLAGLDTQYF

D: TRBD1
V: TRBV19
size: -
J: TRBJ2-7
DNA: TGTGCCAGTAGCAACAGGGGCGGGGAGCAGTACTTC
CDR3: CASSNRGGEQYF

D: -
V: TRBV24-1
size: -
J: TRBJ2-6
DNA: TGTGCCACCAGTGATTTCAGCTCTGGGGCCAACGTCCTGACTTTC
CDR3: CATSDFSSGANVLTF

D: TRBD1
V: TRBV19
size: -
J: TRBJ2-1
DNA: TGTGCCAGTAGTCCGGACAGGCGGTATTCCTACAATGAGCAGTTCTTC
CDR3: CASSPDRRYSYNEQFF

D: TRBD1
V: TRBV29-1
size: -
J: TRBJ1-1
DNA: TGCAGCGTTGAGGGACAGGGGGCTAACACTGAAGCTTTCTTT
CDR3: CSVEGQGANTEAFF

D: -
V: TRBV30
size: -
J: TRBJ1-2
DNA: TGTGCCTGGAGTGTACAGGGTGGCTACACCTTC
CDR3: CAWSVQGGYTF

D: -
V: TRBV7-2
size: -
J: TRBJ2-5
DNA: TGTGCCAGCAGCTTAGGGATGCCGCCAGGGACCCAGTACTTC
CDR3: CASSLGMPPGTQYF

D: -
V: TRBV3-1/TRBV3-2
size: -
J: TRBJ2-2
DNA: TGTGCCAGCAGCCAAGATCTTAACACCGGGGAGCTGTTTTTT
CDR3: CASSQDLNTGELFF

D: -
V: TRBV24-1
size: -
J: TRBJ2-6
DNA: TGTGCCACCAGTGACCGGACACCCTCTGGGGCCAACGTCCTGACTTTC
CDR3: CATSDRTPSGANVLTF

D: TRBD2
V: TRBV13
size: -
J: TRBJ2-1
DNA: TGTGCCAGCTTTCCGCGGGGGGGCAGCTCCTACAATGAGCAGTTCTTC
CDR3: CASFPRGGSSYNEQFF

D: -
V: TRBV6-5
size: -
J: TRBJ2-5
DNA: TGTGCCAGCAGTCCCGTCGGGGGACGAGAGACCCAGTACTTC
CDR3: CASSPVGGRETQYF

D: -
V: TRBV3-1/TRBV3-2
size: -
J: TRBJ1-4
DNA: TGTGCCAGCAGCCTGCTTCAGGCAACTAATGAAAAACTGTTTTTT
CDR3: CASSLLQATNEKLFF

D: -
V: TRBV19
size: -
J: TRBJ1-2
DNA: TGTGCCAGTAGTATGTGGCAGCTCGGAAAGCGTTATGGCTACACCTTC
CDR3: CASSMWQLGKRYGYTF

D: TRBD2
V: TRBV5-1
size: -
J: TRBJ2-2
DNA: TGCGCCAGCAGCCAGCTAGCGGGGGGAAGCACCGGGGAGCTGTTTTTT
CDR3: CASSQLAGGSTGELFF

D: TRBD1
V: TRBV6-5
size: -
J: TRBJ2-7
DNA: TGTGCCAGCAGTTACTTCTCACCGGGACAGGGATACGAGCAGTACTTC
CDR3: CASSYFSPGQGYEQYF

D: TRBD2
V: TRBV7-2
size: -
J: TRBJ2-1
DNA: TGTGCCAGCAGCTTACGGACTAGCTTCTACAATGAGCAGTTCTTC
CDR3: CASSLRTSFYNEQFF

D: -
V: TRBV25-1
size: -
J: TRBJ1-2
DNA: TGTGCCAGCAGAGGGGCGGTCTCGGGCTACACCTTC
CDR3: CASRGAVSGYTF

D: -
V: TRBV6-6
size: -
J: TRBJ2-2
DNA: TGTGCCAGCAGTTCATGGGGCAGCACCGGGGAGCTGTTTTTT
CDR3: CASSSWGSTGELFF

D: TRBD2
V: TRBV19
size: -
J: TRBJ2-5
DNA: TGTGCCAGTAGTAAAAGGACTAGCGCAATACAAGAGACCCAGTACTTC
CDR3: CASSKRTSAIQETQYF

D: -
V: TRBV5-1
size: -
J: TRBJ2-3
DNA: TGCGCCAGCAGCTTGGACCAGGGGGGTAAGACAGATACGCAGTATTTT
CDR3: CASSLDQGGKTDTQYF

D: -
V: TRBV24-1
size: -
J: TRBJ1-1
DNA: TGTGCCACCAGTGAGCCGCGGGGTCCAAGGGGAGCTTTCTTT
CDR3: CATSEPRGPRGAFF

D: TRBD1
V: TRBV18
size: -
J: TRBJ2-1
DNA: TGTGCCAGCTCACCAAGGACAGGGGAAGAGCAGTTCTTC
CDR3: CASSPRTGEEQFF

D: TRBD1
V: TRBV7-8
size: -
J: TRBJ1-6
DNA: TGTGCCAGCAGCCCCACTACAGGGGGCTCAGCTCCACCACCCCTCCACTTT
CDR3: CASSPTTGGSAPPPLHF

D: TRBD2
V: TRBV6-2/TRBV6-3
size: -
J: TRBJ2-1
DNA: TGTGCCAGCAGTTACGGACTAGCGGGGGCAAACAACAATGAGCAGTTCTTC
CDR3: CASSYGLAGANNNEQFF

D: -
V: TRBV5-1
size: -
J: TRBJ2-5
DNA: TGCGCCAGCAGCTCCGGACAGCCCAAGGAGACCCAGTACTTC
CDR3: CASSSGQPKETQYF

D: -
V: TRBV19
size: -
J: TRBJ1-3
DNA: TGTGCCAGTAGCGACTTGCGAGGAAACACCATATATTTT
CDR3: CASSDLRGNTIYF

D: TRBD2
V: TRBV4-3
size: -
J: TRBJ2-1
DNA: TGCGCCAGCAGCCAACAATCTAGCGGGGGTGGCAATGAGCAGTTCTTC
CDR3: CASSQQSSGGGNEQFF

D: -
V: TRBV19
size: -
J: TRBJ1-5
DNA: TGTGCCAGTAGTAAGGGGCAGGGTCAGCCCCAGCATTTT
CDR3: CASSKGQGQPQHF

D: TRBD2
V: TRBV7-2
size: -
J: TRBJ2-5
DNA: TGTGCCAGCAGCCGCGGGGGGCTAGCGGTAGAGACCCAGTACTTC
CDR3: CASSRGGLAVETQYF

D: TRBD1
V: TRBV19
size: -
J: TRBJ1-2
DNA: TGTGCCAGTAGTATTAGCCCCACCACAGGGGTCTATGGCTACACCTTC
CDR3: CASSISPTTGVYGYTF

D: -
V: TRBV10-3
size: -
J: TRBJ2-1
DNA: TGTGCCATCAGGGGCCAATTGGATGAGCAGTTCTTC
CDR3: CAIRGQLDEQFF

D: -
V: TRBV27
size: -
J: TRBJ2-2
DNA: TGTGCCAGCAGTCCCTCCGGCAGGGTCGGCACCGGGGAGCTGTTTTTT
CDR3: CASSPSGRVGTGELFF

D: -
V: TRBV2
size: -
J: TRBJ1-1
DNA: TGTGCCAGCAGTGAACAGGGGTTGGACACTGAAGCTTTCTTT
CDR3: CASSEQGLDTEAFF

D: TRBD1
V: TRBV20-1
size: -
J: TRBJ1-5
DNA: TGCAGTGCTAGTGCAGGGGGCCCCACTCAGCCCCAGCATTTT
CDR3: CSASAGGPTQPQHF

D: TRBD1
V: TRBV18
size: -
J: TRBJ1-3
DNA: TGTGCCAGCTCACCCGGACAGGCGATATCTGGAAACACCATATATTTT
CDR3: CASSPGQAISGNTIYF

D: -
V: TRBV10-2
size: once
J: TRBJ2-1
DNA: TGCGCCAGCAGTGAGTCGTCCGCGATCCATGAGCAGTTCTTC
CDR3: CASSESSAIHEQFF

D: -
V: TRBV4-2
size: -
J: TRBJ2-1
DNA: TGTGCCAGCAGCCAAGGGTCCAGCTCCTACAATGAGCAGTTCTTC
CDR3: CASSQGSSSYNEQFF

D: TRBD1
V: TRBV6-5
size: -
J: TRBJ2-1
DNA: TGTGCCAGCAGTTATAGACAGGGGGCGAGTGAGCAGTTCTTC
CDR3: CASSYRQGASEQFF